The entry below describes one TCR beta chain. The antigen remains undetermined. Trimming removed 6 bases at V and 6 bases at J, with 18 bases between. The CDR3 runs 14 residues. Germline loops: CDR1 MNHEY, CDR2 SVGAGI. This entry comes from a study of cytomegalovirus exposure and HLA in healthy donors. Study observations and caveats: A prior analysis recorded that most TCR beta V segments were productive about 87% or about 30% of the time.

The PCR employed 60 Vbeta primers together with 13 Jbeta primers. Profiled with immunoSEQ multiplex PCR; TCRdb holds only in-frame clones, not every one. There are more than 130,000 clones in the sample; roughly three quarters occur only once, and under 5.5% lies in the top ten. The sample taken for sequencing was PBMCs. The origin of this receptor is a woman aged 45-65 years in good health and CMV-seronegative. This chain joins TRBV6-5 and TRBJ2-7; D is ambiguous. The CDR3 spells CASRPPREPGEQYF. In DNA, the CDR3 is TGTGCCAGCAGACCCCCCCGAGAGCCGGGCGAGCAGTACTTC.